The 8 T cell receptor beta chains listed next were all sequenced from one sample in a study of T cells in women clearing cervical HPV infection. This table comes from immunoSEQ multiplex PCR, and its TCRdb copy is limited to in-frame clones, with some not included. This sample's table reports around 20,000 clones. Sequenced input: blood buffy coat. These receptors all stem from a woman aged 18-70 years with a cervical HPV16 infection that either progressed to CIN3+ or cleared (not recorded which).

This CDR3 reads CSVRLAGPETQYF. CDR3 bases read: TGCAGTGTTCGACTAGCAGGCCCGGAGACC. J is TRBJ2-5 and V is TRBV20-1, with 7 bases that match TRBD2. The read gets to within 3 residues of the CDR3 end, and the germline J gene fills in the rest. This CDR3 has 13 residues. Looked up from germline, CDR1 is DFQATT and CDR2 is SNEGSKA (reference sequence). Trimming at V came to 7 bases and at J to 5 bases, leaving 10 bases not matched to a gene.

A note on this clone: The CDR3 is cut off 3 residues early in the read; its end comes from the germline J gene. The chain combines TRBV6-2 or TRBV6-3 with TRBJ2-5; 7 bases fit TRBD2. CDR3 size: 15 residues. After removal of 7 bases from V and 2 bases from J, the junction contained 10 bases not matched to a gene. Per the germline V gene, CDR1 is MNHEY and CDR2 is SVGEGT. The CDR3 protein is CASTPGGGEQETQYF. The covered CDR3 bases are TGTGCCAGCACTCCTGGGGGGGGAGAACAAGAGACC.

CDR3 amino acids: CASSWGQGAKETQYF. The CDR3 bases that were read are TGCGCCAGCAGCTGGGGACAGGGGGCAAAAGAGACG. V is TRBV5-1 and J is TRBJ2-3; TRBD1 matches at 12 bases. The read terminates 3 residues ahead of where the CDR3 ends, so the germline J gene completes it. This CDR3 has 15 residues. The V gene's germline CDR1 is SGHRS and CDR2 YFSETQ.

Turning to this clone: The read gets to within 3 residues of the CDR3 end, and the germline J gene fills in the rest. The chain uses TRBV2 and TRBJ1-2; D uncertain. CDR1 and CDR2 (germline): SNHLY, FYNNEI. The CDR3 sequence is 10 residues long. Trimming stripped 8 bases from V and 5 bases from J, with 6 bases between. CDR3: CASPSYGYTF. Partial CDR3 DNA: TGTGCCAGCCCCAGTTATGGC.

With regard to this clone: The observed sequence ends 3 residues before the CDR3 terminus, with the missing tail filled in from the germline J gene. The rearrangement uses TRBV5-1 and TRBJ1-5; D may be TRBD1 (6 bases). Germline V gene data show CDR1 as SGHRS and CDR2 as YFSETQ. The CDR3 has 13 residues. The V gene lost 9 bases and the J gene lost 4 bases, with 14 bases spanning the gap. CDR3 bases read: TGCGCCACACCTCAGGGGCGGAATCAGCCC. It specifies CATPQGRNQP. The CDR3 in its entirety is CATPQGRNQPQHF.

With regard to this clone: Coverage ceases 3 residues before the CDR3 finishes, and the germline J gene fills in the end. This chain uses TRBV20-1 with TRBJ2-5; unclear D gene. CDR3 size: 14 residues. Germline lookup yields CDR1 DFQATT and CDR2 SNEGSKA (reference sequence). Deletions cut 0 bases from V and 1 base from J, with 9 bases between. The CDR3 sequence: CSARDPRPQETQYF. Incomplete CDR3 DNA: TGCAGTGCTAGAGACCCTAGGCCCCAAGAGACC.

In the case of this clone: The read gets to within 3 residues of the CDR3 end, and the germline J gene fills in the rest. This rearrangement joins TRBV5-6 to TRBJ1-1, with 8 nucleotides matching TRBD1. This CDR3 spans 15 amino acids. CDR1 and CDR2 from the germline V gene are SGHDT and YYEEEE. V shed 3 bases and J 3 bases; nucleotides not matched to a gene: 7. The chain's CDR3 is CASSSLPDRDTEAFF. Partial CDR3 DNA: TGTGCCAGCAGCTCCCTTCCGGACAGGGACACTGAA.

Points on this clone: The sequence runs out 3 residues before the end of the CDR3; the remainder is reconstructed from the germline J gene. The V gene is TRBV5-3, the J gene TRBJ1-5; TRBD1 matches at 9 bases. TRBV5-3 is an ORF, and what it does is uncertain. The V gene end was trimmed by 3 bases and the J gene end by 4 bases; junction bases not matched to a gene: 5. The CDR3 loop spans 15 amino acids. This CDR3 is CARSCRDRANQPQHF. Incomplete CDR3 DNA: TGTGCCAGAAGCTGCCGGGACAGGGCTAATCAGCCC.